The T cell receptor (beta chain) under discussion was sequenced for a study of blood T cell repertoires in COVID-19 (dated by TCRdb to 2019 to 2021). Regarding the study in general: Collaborator samples came from the United States, Italy and Spain and covered acute and convalescent phases of COVID-19. Subjects who had been exposed to COVID-19, were actively infected with it, or had recovered from it provided the deeply sampled blood TCRbeta repertoires that made up the dataset. Sample metadata almost always included a de-identified subject ID, COVID-19 status, age in years and sex. The repertoires were released in a freely available public database intended as a resource for research on the immune response to SARS-CoV-2. The material from the prospective study consisted of cDNA or gDNA derived from T cells, B-cell-depleted T cells, or PBMCs. Where HLA class I and class II types were available, the types were taken from metadata supplied by the sample provider, not from assay-based typing. Samples were obtained from the ongoing ImmuneRACE study (first 160 participants) and from 950 to 1,500 subjects provided by 6 global collaborators. Overall results and qualifications from the work: How much clinical and demographic metadata was included differed by source and by participant, and the metadata was provided uncurated.

A remark on this clone: The antigen this receptor binds is unknown. Base qualities are not recorded, but no much larger clone differs from it by a single base.

Germline trimming: 2 bases from V, 6 bases from J; junction bases outside gene matches: 2. CDR1 LNHDA and CDR2 SQIVND were looked up in the germline V gene (reference sequence). From cysteine to phenylalanine, the CDR3 is 15 amino acids long. This entry keeps only the CDR3 DNA: 45 bases, framed from base 1. Whole blood was collected in K2EDTA tubes by collaborating institutions according to the institutions' own protocols. For TCRbeta analysis, collaborators shipped samples in one of three forms: frozen whole blood, isolated PBMCs, or DNA extracted from either of those sample types. TCRbeta CDR3 regions were amplified from genomic DNA by means of the immunoSEQ Assay, a bias-controlled multiplex PCR. In the paper's pipeline: Nucleated cell counts per sample were estimated from amplification of reference gene primers within the assay. To quantify the absolute abundance of each unique TCRbeta CDR3 rearrangement, sequence reads were collapsed and filtered. For each sample, productive Simpson clonality was calculated by taking the square root of Simpson's diversity index across productive rearrangements. Imported from immuneACCESS, the table was reduced by TCRdb to in-frame sequences with V and J called. These copies leave out some clones; in studies compared against another copy, an unresolved V gene accounts for under half, and the cause of the remainder is not known. The V and J calls and clone size are taken from that table; D and trimming were inferred from the DNA. The sample includes fewer than 150,000 clones, with over 65% observed a single time. The ten largest account for around 8.5% of the sample.

Recombination joined TRBV19 with TRBJ1-6; the central 9 bases match TRBD1. Sequenced: peripheral blood. The TCR was taken from a woman aged 40 to 55 with acute or convalescent COVID-19. CDR3 protein: CASSILTGGNSPLHF. The DNA sequence reads TGTGCCAGTAGTATACTGACAGGGGGTAATTCACCCCTCCACTTT.